This T cell receptor (beta chain) is drawn from a study of PD-1 blockade in classical Hodgkin lymphoma. This clone was counted a single time. Its target is unknown. Study results and limitations: Researchers reported that CD4+ TCR diversity, though not CD8+, rose significantly by C4D1. Newly diagnosed patients had baseline TCR diversity that was reportedly lower than that of healthy donors. Individuals who commenced nivolumab within less than 1 year of ASCT were excluded.

Relapses following autologous stem cell transplantation were seen in all patients, with brentuximab vedotin exposure varying. This CDR3 comprises 17 residues. The junction had 10 bases not matched to a gene; V was cut back by 1 base and J by 0 bases. Germline-derived CDR1 and CDR2 are SGHTS and YDEGEE. Profiling relied on immunoSEQ multiplex PCR, and the TCRdb table lists in-frame clones only, not all of them. The table shows around 36,000 clones, with around 87% occurring only once. This chain links TRBV5-8 with TRBJ2-7; 7 nucleotides agree with TRBD1. This TCR came from a human donor with classical Hodgkin lymphoma. The specimen comprised peripheral blood mononuclear cells (PBMCs), sampled at baseline. CDR3 sequence (DNA): TGTGCCAGCAGCTTGATCCCGGACAGGACTTACTCCTACGAGCAGTACTTC. This translates into CASSLIPDRTYSYEQYF.